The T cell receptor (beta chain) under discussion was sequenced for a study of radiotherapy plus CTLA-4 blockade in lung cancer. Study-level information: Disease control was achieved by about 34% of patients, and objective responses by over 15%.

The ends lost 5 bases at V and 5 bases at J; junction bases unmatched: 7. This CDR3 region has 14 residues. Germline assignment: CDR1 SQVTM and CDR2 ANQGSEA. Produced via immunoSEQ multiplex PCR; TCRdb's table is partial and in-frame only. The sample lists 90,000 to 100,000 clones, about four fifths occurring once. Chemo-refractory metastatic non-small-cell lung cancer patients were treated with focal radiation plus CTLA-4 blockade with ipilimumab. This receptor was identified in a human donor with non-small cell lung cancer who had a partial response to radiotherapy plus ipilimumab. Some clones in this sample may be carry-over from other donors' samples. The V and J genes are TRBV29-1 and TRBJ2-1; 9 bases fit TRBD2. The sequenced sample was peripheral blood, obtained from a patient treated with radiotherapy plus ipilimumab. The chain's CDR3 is CSVLAGDLHNEQFF. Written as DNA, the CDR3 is TGCAGCGTTTTAGCGGGAGACCTGCACAATGAGCAGTTCTTC.